The sequence of this T cell receptor beta chain was determined in a study of cytomegalovirus exposure and HLA in healthy donors. Study-wide results and caveats: Within a later analysis, the majority of CMV-associated TCR beta chains appeared HLA-restricted. TCR beta V segments were, for the most part, productive about 87% or about 30% of the time in an earlier analysis.

In the case of this clone: Its antigen is as yet unknown.

There are 16 residues in the CDR3. V dropped 6 bases and J dropped 3; count of bases not matched to a gene: 5. Per germline, CDR1 MNHEY and CDR2 SMNVEV (reference sequence). PCR primers comprised 60 Vbeta and 13 Jbeta primers. Authors' data handling: Unique TCR beta chains numbered roughly 80 million in a later analysis, with 10 million to 14 million shared. Sequencing used immunoSEQ multiplex PCR; TCRdb keeps in-frame clones, though not all of them. The V and J calls and clone size are taken from that table; D and trimming were inferred from the DNA. In the table there are about 200,000 clones, 80% to 85% of which are singletons.

Source material: PBMCs. The receptor's source is a middle-aged woman in good health and CMV-seronegative. This chain joins TRBV27 and TRBJ2-2; TRBD1 aligns across 12 bases. Written as DNA, the CDR3 is TGTGCCAGCAGACCGGGACAGGGGGCCCACACCGGGGAGCTGTTTTTT. Amino acids: CASRPGQGAHTGELFF.